The 25 T cell receptor beta chains below come from one sample, sequenced in a study of T cells in Graves' hyperthyroidism and ophthalmopathy. Amplified regions were TCR beta CDR3 sequences from RNA transcripts. Primed by the HTBI set, a first-round RT-PCR was run on the TCR CDR3. A single record per CDR3 protein comes from TCRdb applying MiXCR to the multiplex PCR reads. In the table there are under 350,000 distinct CDR3 sequences, more than 15% of which are singletons. Sequencing was carried out using blood. The source of these receptors is a woman aged 60-70 years with Graves' ophthalmopathy.

This clonotype was detected many times. V is TRBV6-5 and J is TRBJ1-1; no clear D. V shed 2 bases and J shed 1 base, with 8 bases lying between them. The CDR3 sequence is 14 residues long. Germline V gene sequence: CDR1 MNHEY, CDR2 SVGAGI. Here the CDR3 DNA reads TGTGCCAGCAGTTACAGGAAACGGAACACTGAAGCTTTCTTT. Translation gives CASSYRKRNTEAFF.

At least ten counts were recorded for this clonotype. V and J are TRBV27 and TRBJ1-5; D unresolved. Germline V gene sequence: CDR1 MNHEY, CDR2 SMNVEV (reference sequence). V was trimmed by 2 bases and J by 0 bases, leaving 26 bases between them. The CDR3 has 21 amino acids. The CDR3 loop reads CASSLPFVAGVNGDSNQPQHF. The DNA for the CDR3 is TGTGCCAGCAGTTTACCCTTCGTGGCAGGTGTCAATGGGGATAGCAATCAGCCCCAGCATTTT.

This clonotype has a count of ten or more. The J gene is TRBJ2-3, the V gene TRBV9, with unresolved D. This CDR3 is 13 amino acids long. The germline V gene encodes CDR1 SGDLS and CDR2 YYNGEE. Deletions cut 0 bases from V and 2 bases from J, with 4 bases between. DNA for the CDR3: TGTGCCAGCAGCGTAGACTACACAGATACGCAGTATTTT. It is translated as CASSVDYTDTQYF.

On this clonotype itself: One base away lies a much larger clone, so this may be a sequencing read error. The genes are TRBV3-1 and TRBJ1-4, with D maybe TRBD1 (5 bases). In germline, CDR1 is LGHDT, CDR2 YNNKEL (reference sequence). Trimming took 3 bases from V and 2 from J, leaving 7 bases between them. The CDR3 contains 14 residues. CDR3: CASSHGGTNEKLFF. For the CDR3, the DNA is TGTGCCAGCAGCCACGGGGGGACTAATGAAAAACTGTTTTTT.

This clonotype came up many times. V gene TRBV20-1 combines with J gene TRBJ2-7; 9 nucleotides agree with TRBD1. V gave up 4 bases and J gave up 4 bases; unmatched junction bases: 5. CDR1 is DFQATT and CDR2 is SNEGSKA in the germline V gene (reference sequence). The CDR3 contains 13 residues. CDR3 in amino acids: CSANDRGEYEQYF. CDR3 nucleotides: TGCAGTGCTAACGACAGGGGGGAATACGAGCAGTACTTC.

The chain links TRBV5-6 to TRBJ2-2; no clear D. Germline-derived CDR1 and CDR2 are SGHDT and YYEEEE. Trimming pared 0 bases from V and 2 bases from J, leaving 14 bases between. CDR3 length: 17 residues. The CDR3 protein is CASSLVKGMGNTGELFF. Written as DNA, the CDR3 is TGTGCCAGCAGCTTGGTGAAGGGTATGGGCAACACCGGGGAGCTGTTTTTT.

This clonotype was seen at least ten times. This sequence joins TRBV4-1 and TRBJ1-5; D unclear. The CDR3 loop spans 15 amino acids. Trimming took off 4 bases at V and 0 bases at J, with 10 bases between the two ends. Germline assignment: CDR1 MGHRA and CDR2 YSYEKL. The chain's CDR3 is CASSPFGDSNQPQHF. CDR3 sequence (DNA): TGCGCCAGCAGCCCCTTTGGGGATAGCAATCAGCCCCAGCATTTT.

This clonotype was seen ten or more times. V usage is TRBV3-1 and J usage is TRBJ1-2, with a possible D match to TRBD1 (5 bases). The V gene's germline CDR1 is LGHDT and CDR2 YNNKEL (reference sequence). This CDR3 comprises 14 residues. The ends were cut back, 2 bases at V and 1 base at J, with 8 bases in the middle. DNA of the CDR3: TGTGCCAGCAGCCAACAGGGATTTAACTATGGCTACACCTTC. Residues: CASSQQGFNYGYTF.

In its sample, this clonotype was seen many times. This chain connects TRBV7-2 to TRBJ2-7, with 13 bases fitting TRBD2. CDR3 length: 16 amino acids. Germline CDR1 is SGHTA and CDR2 is FQGNSA. V shed 5 bases and J 3 bases; nucleotides not matched to a gene: 7. The CDR3 bases are TGTGCCAGCAGCCCTGGGACTAGCGGGATCTTCTACGAGCAGTACTTC. Its protein product is CASSPGTSGIFYEQYF.

CDR3 in DNA: TGTGCCAGCGGACCATACAGGGTAACTAATGAAAAACTGTTTTTT. Translating gives CASGPYRVTNEKLFF. V usage is TRBV12-3 or TRBV12-4 and J usage is TRBJ1-4; possible D gene TRBD1, 6 bases. Trimming removed 8 bases at V and 1 base at J, with 14 bases between. CDR3 size: 15 residues.

At least ten counts were recorded for this clonotype. The chain employs TRBV20-1 and TRBJ1-5; D unresolved. This CDR3 comprises 13 residues. V gave up 5 bases and J gave up 0 bases, with 8 bases separating them. Germline V CDR1 and CDR2: DFQATT, SNEGSKA (reference sequence). CDR3: CSAQTNSNQPQHF. For the CDR3, the DNA is TGCAGTGCTCAAACAAATAGCAATCAGCCCCAGCATTTT.

A few counts support this clonotype. The gene calls are TRBV5-1 and TRBJ2-1, with D possibly TRBD2 on 6 matching bases. Germline lookup yields CDR1 SGHRS and CDR2 YFSETQ. Between the trimmed V and J ends, which lost 4 bases and 9 bases, there was a span of 20 bases. The CDR3 is made up of 15 amino acids. The CDR3: CASSQDDRRGGEQFF. The CDR3 region has the DNA TGCGCCAGCAGCCAAGACGACCGGAGGGGCGGTGAGCAGTTCTTC.

This clonotype was seen at least ten times. The chain carries TRBV28 and TRBJ2-7; D might be TRBD1 or TRBD2, each matching 6 bases. Trimming left V 4 bases short and J 6 bases short, with 19 bases between. The germline CDR1 and CDR2 sequences are MDHEN and SYDVKM. This CDR3 region has 15 residues. The CDR3 here is CASSSTGGAGVEQYF. In nucleotides, the CDR3 is TGTGCCAGCAGTTCCACCGGGGGCGCCGGGGTCGAGCAGTACTTC. The full variable domain, its missing parts supplied by reference TRBV28 and TRBJ2-7, is DVKVTQSSRYLVKRTGEKVFLECVQDMDHENMFWYRQDPGLGLRLIYFSYDVKMKEKGDIPEGYSVSREKKERFSLILESASTNQTSMYLCASSSTGGAGVEQYFGPGTRLTVT.

The sample holds many counts of this clonotype. This chain joins TRBV6-5 and TRBJ1-2, with D uncertain. This CDR3 contains 13 residues. In germline, CDR1 is MNHEY, CDR2 SVGAGI. V was clipped by 0 bases and J by 4 bases, with 6 bases between them. CDR3 DNA: TGTGCCAGCAGTTACTCCGTATTCTATGGCTACACCTTC. Translated, it gives CASSYSVFYGYTF.

CDR3 sequence reads: CSVDQGSGANVLTF. The CDR3 region has the DNA TGCAGCGTTGACCAGGGCTCTGGGGCCAACGTCCTGACTTTC. The chain recombines TRBV29-1 with TRBJ2-6, with D possibly matching TRBD1 (5 bases). The CDR3 contains 14 residues. V was shortened by 3 bases and J by 0 bases, with 6 bases between the two germline ends. CDR1 is SQVTM and CDR2 is ANQGSEA in the germline V gene. The full variable domain, in which reference TRBV29-1 and TRBJ2-6 provide the parts outside the CDR3, is SAVISQKPSRDICQRGTSLTIQCQVDSQVTMMFWYRQQPGQSLTLIATANQGSEATYESGFVIDKFPISRPNLTFSTLTVSNMSPEDSSIYLCSVDQGSGANVLTFGAGSRLTVL.

This clonotype was seen a few times. The chain couples TRBV15 to TRBJ2-1; D possibly corresponds to TRBD2 (5 bases). The CDR3 is 16 amino acids. V dropped 0 bases and J dropped 8 bases, with 17 bases sitting between them. Germline V gene sequence: CDR1 LNHNV, CDR2 YYDKDF (reference sequence). CDR3: CATSRDRSRGTDEQFF. In DNA, the CDR3 is TGTGCCACCAGCAGAGATCGGAGTCGGGGAACTGATGAGCAGTTCTTC.

A few counts support this clonotype. V is TRBV20-1 and J is TRBJ1-6; D gene ambiguous. This CDR3 spans 16 amino acids. Germline values: CDR1 DFQATT, CDR2 SNEGSKA (reference sequence). Trimming left V 0 bases short and J 5 bases short, with 14 bases between. The DNA of the CDR3 is TGCAGTGCTAGAGATTCGGCAGGTATCGATAATTCACCCCTCCACTTT. Protein: CSARDSAGIDNSPLHF.

This clonotype was seen many times. Here the CDR3 reads CASSSSGRSTDTQYF. The CDR3 bases are TGCGCCAGCAGCTCTAGCGGCAGAAGCACAGATACGCAGTATTTT. The chain combines TRBV5-1 with TRBJ2-3, with 7 nucleotides matching TRBD2. Germline V gives CDR1 SGHRS, CDR2 YFSETQ. V lost 3 bases and J lost 0; bases outside the gene matches: 4. CDR3 length equals 15 residues.

The J gene is TRBJ2-7, the V gene TRBV5-4, with 10 nucleotides matching TRBD1. Germline loops: CDR1 SGHNT, CDR2 YYREEE (reference sequence). CDR3 size: 15 residues. The V and J ends lost 8 bases and 1 base, in that order; junction bases with no gene match: 9. CDR3 nucleotides: TGTGCCAGTGGACAGGGGGGTCCTATTTCCTACGAGCAGTACTTC. The encoded protein is CASGQGGPISYEQYF.

This clonotype was observed a few times. It may be a read error: a sequence one base away is much more abundant. The gene calls are TRBV5-6 and TRBJ1-6; 8 nucleotides align to TRBD1. J was trimmed by 9 bases and V by 4 bases; bases with no gene match: 6. Germline CDR1 and CDR2: SGHDT and YYEEEE. The CDR3 runs 14 residues. CDR3 sequence: CASSKGQGGSPLHF. DNA of the CDR3: TGTGCCAGCAGCAAAGGACAGGGTGGTTCACCCCTCCACTTT. Complete variable domain (other parts from reference TRBV5-6 and TRBJ1-6): DAGVTQSPTHLIKTRGQQVTLRCSPKSGHDTVSWYQQALGQGPQFIFQYYEEEERQRGNFPDRFSGHQFPNYSSELNVNALLLGDSALYLCASSKGQGGSPLHFGNGTRLTVT.

This clonotype was found many times. The genes are TRBV13 and TRBJ2-7; TRBD1 matches 11 bases. Germline trimming cut 8 bases from V and 6 bases from J; bases unmatched to any gene: 9. This CDR3 contains 14 residues. Looked up from germline, CDR1 is PRHDT and CDR2 is FYEKMQ (reference sequence). CDR3 loop: CASHFTGTGGEQYF. For the CDR3, the DNA is TGTGCCAGCCACTTCACCGGGACAGGGGGCGAGCAGTACTTC.

This clonotype has only one observation. A single base separates this from a much larger clone, so it may be a read error. The chain links TRBV6-1 to TRBJ2-5; D remains unclear. In germline, CDR1 is MNHNS, CDR2 SASEGT. The CDR3 contains 12 residues. This CDR3 reads CASRQTQETQCF. The CDR3 nucleotides read TGTGCCAGCAGACAGACCCAAGAGACCCAGTGCTTC.

This clonotype was recorded at least ten times. The V gene is TRBV28, the J gene TRBJ2-7; 7 bases line up with TRBD1. Germline V gene sequence: CDR1 MDHEN, CDR2 SYDVKM. J was trimmed by 2 bases and V by 8 bases; bases with no gene match: 6. The CDR3 length is 13 residues. The CDR3 protein is CASGTGETYEQYF. The CDR3 DNA reads as TGTGCCAGCGGAACAGGGGAGACCTACGAGCAGTACTTC.

This clonotype was counted between two and nine times. The chain combines TRBV4-2 with TRBJ1-5, with TRBD1 matching 7 bases. Germline CDR1 reads LGHNA; CDR2 reads YNFKEQ. The CDR3 has 17 residues. After removal of 2 bases from V and 0 bases from J, the junction contained 7 bases not matched to a gene. The CDR3 here is CASSQIDRAFSNQPQHF. The CDR3, as DNA: TGTGCCAGCAGCCAAATTGACAGGGCTTTTAGCAATCAGCCCCAGCATTTT.

This clonotype has a handful of counts. The chain carries TRBV5-6 and TRBJ1-2; no clear D. The CDR3 covers 15 residues. Per the germline V gene, CDR1 is SGHDT and CDR2 is YYEEEE. V was clipped by 4 bases and J by 4 bases, with 17 bases between them. The CDR3 reads CASSIGGSPSYGYTF. DNA of the CDR3: TGTGCCAGCAGCATAGGAGGGTCGCCTAGCTATGGCTACACCTTC.